This T cell receptor (beta chain) was observed in a study of T cells in Graves' hyperthyroidism and ophthalmopathy (dated by TCRdb to about 2019). General notes on the study: Peripheral blood samples were taken at the time of initial diagnosis, prior to any treatment. TCR V-J signatures able to tell the groups apart were searched for in a discovery cohort of 95 to 100 patients, of whom around 42 had Graves' ophthalmopathy and around 56 had stable Graves' hyperthyroidism. Whether ophthalmopathy could be predicted prospectively was tested in an independent validation cohort made up of 18 to 20 hyperthyroidism patients plus 17 patients who later progressed to ophthalmopathy. The roughly 91 discovery patients were randomly divided into training and test sets at a 7:3 ratio. In addition, the study compared T-cell repertoires in thyroid tissue and in blood from roughly 6 Graves' hyperthyroidism patients. Once sampling was done, hyperthyroidism patients were given methimazole at a starting dose of 30 mg daily, whereas ophthalmopathy patients were given high-dose intravenous methylprednisolone. According to the paper, TCR Vbeta CDR3 sequencing was carried out on 135 peripheral blood samples, which came from 40 to 45 ophthalmopathy, 75 or so hyperthyroidism and approximately 17 progressor patients.

Graves' hyperthyroidism was defined as stable when no progression to ophthalmopathy occurred over 18 months of follow-up. Hyperthyroidism patients were aged 18 to 65 years and newly diagnosed, with disease duration of less than 2 months. Exclusion was applied to patients with uncontrolled infections, other autoimmune diseases, pregnancy or lactation. Diagnoses were based on clinical symptoms, serum thyroxine and TRAb, thyroid ultrasound and orbital computed tomography. PBMCs were isolated from about 9.1 ml of fresh peripheral blood by Ficoll-Paque density gradient centrifugation. Total RNA was extracted using Trizol reagent, and RNA quality was assessed on an Agilent 2100 Bioanalyzer. Study-level results and caveats: In cross-validation, a model built on a 13 V-J signature told ophthalmopathy apart from stable hyperthyroidism with roughly 87% sensitivity and about 81% specificity, and in testing the same model reached 80%/75%. In validation, the model predicted progression to ophthalmopathy a median of about 5.9 months before onset, with 65% to 71% sensitivity and roughly 77% specificity. Most expanded thyroid clonotypes (frequency above 0.001) were also found in blood, which suggests that blood repertoires may mirror thyroid immune responses. No statistical method was used to set the sample size in advance, and investigators knew the group allocation.

Amplification of TCR beta CDR3 regions was carried out from RNA transcripts. A first-round RT-PCR of the TCR CDR3 used the HTBI primer set with the Qiagen OneStep RT-PCR kit. A second multiplex PCR round built the libraries, followed by size selection and purification. Paired-end sequencing of the libraries was performed with 100 bp reads on an Illumina HiSeq2000. In the paper's pipeline: SOAPnuke was used to process the raw data, throwing out any read that contained adapters or uncalled bases, had a mean Phred below 15, or lacked an exact constant-primer or identifier match. COPE v1.2.5 was used to merge the high-quality paired reads, and each unique nucleotide sequence was defined as a clonotype. Clonotypes were aligned to IMGT TRBV, TRBD and TRBJ reference segments using MiTCR v1.1. Only V-J combinations with frequency above 0.0001, covering about 99% of repertoires, were analysed. A TCS score was defined as the ratio between F50 (clonal expansion) and ExV (chaos), using BLOSUM62-based TCRdist between CDR3 peptides within each V-J. Welch's t-statistics and random forest reduced around 520 V-J features to roughly 13, which were used in a naive Bayes classifier (R e1071). TCRdb reanalyzed the raw reads on its own, using fastp at Q25 for trimming and MiXCR for clone calling, and kept in-frame beta chains. CDR3 protein sequences are deduplicated, and each keeps its most common genes and DNA. In this record, the V and J calls reflect TCRdb's handling and not the investigators' own analysis. The sample table holds about 500,000 distinct CDR3 sequences, of which 13% to 15% were seen once. Around 17% of the sample is taken by the ten largest.

This clonotype was detected ten times or more. The specificity of this receptor is unknown. Per-base qualities were not stored, and no clone one base away is much larger. CDR1 and CDR2 (LNHDA, SQIVND) derive from the germline V gene (reference sequence). The junction carries 10 bases between V and J, which are trimmed by 1 base and 1 base respectively. The CDR3 contains 15 residues, cysteine and phenylalanine counted. The sequence is cut down to CDR3 DNA, 45 bases in frame from base 1. What was sequenced was blood. The clonotype comes from a woman under 30 with Graves' hyperthyroidism. Recombination linked TRBV19 to TRBJ1-1, with the D gene call left open. CDR3 loop: CASSIGSRRNTEAFF. The nucleotide sequence is given as TGTGCCAGTAGTATAGGTTCTCGGCGGAACACTGAAGCTTTCTTT.